This T cell receptor beta chain stems from a study of T cell repertoires in cytomegalovirus infection. Study as a whole: Evidence of both CMV infection and a matching HLA type came from public TCR beta signatures.

Notes on this clonotype: Its antigen is not identified.

TCRdb called the reads again in MiXCR, with one record for every CDR3 protein. In the table there are about 600,000 distinct CDR3 sequences, roughly 24% of which are singletons. Findings and caveats of the study: Using cumulative public TCR beta family frequency, the authors identified those who carried CMV together with the relevant HLA.

This TCR was sampled from a human donor in good health (CMV status not recorded). Some clones in this sample may be carry-over from other donors' samples. The sequencing sample was made of CD8+ T cells from PBMCs.

Here the CDR3 reads CASSPGTGGDYGYTF. The CDR3 nucleotides are TGTGCCAGCTCACCCGGCACCGGTGGGGACTATGGCTACACCTTC. The gene calls are TRBV18 and TRBJ1-2; D is uncertain. V was clipped by 3 bases and J by 3 bases, with 14 bases between them. The CDR3 has 15 amino acids. Looked up from germline, CDR1 is KGHSH and CDR2 is LQKENI. Full variable domain (missing parts from reference TRBV18 and TRBJ1-2): NAGVMQNPRHLVRRRGQEARLRCSPMKGHSHVYWYRQLPEEGLKFMVYLQKENIIDESGMPKERFSAEFPKEGPSILRIQQVVRGDSAAYFCASSPGTGGDYGYTFGSGTRLTVV.